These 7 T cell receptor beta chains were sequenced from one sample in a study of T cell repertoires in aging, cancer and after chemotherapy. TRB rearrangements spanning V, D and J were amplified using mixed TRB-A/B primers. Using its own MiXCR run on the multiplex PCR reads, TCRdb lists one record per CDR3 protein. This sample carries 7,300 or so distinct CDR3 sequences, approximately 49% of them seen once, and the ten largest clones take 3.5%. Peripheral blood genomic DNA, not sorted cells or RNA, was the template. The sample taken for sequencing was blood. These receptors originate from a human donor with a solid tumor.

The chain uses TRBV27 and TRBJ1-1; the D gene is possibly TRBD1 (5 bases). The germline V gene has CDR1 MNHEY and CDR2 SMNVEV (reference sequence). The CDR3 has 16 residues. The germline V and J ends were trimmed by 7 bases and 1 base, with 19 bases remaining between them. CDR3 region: CASKTQTRERNTEAFF. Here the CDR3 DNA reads TGTGCCAGCAAAACACAAACCAGGGAAAGGAACACTGAAGCTTTCTTT.

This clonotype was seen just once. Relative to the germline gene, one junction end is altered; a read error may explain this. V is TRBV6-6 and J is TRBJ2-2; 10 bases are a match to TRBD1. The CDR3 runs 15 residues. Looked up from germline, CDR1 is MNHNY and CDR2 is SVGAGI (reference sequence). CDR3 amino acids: CAISQGDRGHGELFF. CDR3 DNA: TGTGCCATCAGTCAGGGGGACAGGGGACACGGGGAGCTGTTTTTT.

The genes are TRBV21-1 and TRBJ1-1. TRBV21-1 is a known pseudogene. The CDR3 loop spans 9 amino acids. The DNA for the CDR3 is TGTGCCAGCCCCCAAGGAGTTTTCTTT. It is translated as CASPQGVFF.

The CDR3 loop reads CASSLGSGGNTIYF. In nucleotides, the CDR3 is TGTGCCAGCAGCTTGGGGAGCGGAGGAAACACCATATATTTT. V usage is TRBV5-4 and J usage is TRBJ1-3; D unresolved. The CDR3 totals 14 residues. CDR1 is SGHNT, CDR2 YYREEE, per germline (reference sequence). V shed 0 bases and J shed 4 bases, with 8 bases lying between them.

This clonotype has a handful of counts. The CDR3 DNA reads as TGTGCCTGGAGTGTGGGACTGGGCTACGAGCAGTACTTC. This gives the protein CAWSVGLGYEQYF. The chain links TRBV30 to TRBJ2-7; weak D call: TRBD2 (6 bases). Per the germline V gene, CDR1 is GTSNPN and CDR2 is SVGIG (reference sequence). The V and J ends lost 0 bases and 3 bases respectively, with 9 bases between them. This CDR3 region has 13 residues.

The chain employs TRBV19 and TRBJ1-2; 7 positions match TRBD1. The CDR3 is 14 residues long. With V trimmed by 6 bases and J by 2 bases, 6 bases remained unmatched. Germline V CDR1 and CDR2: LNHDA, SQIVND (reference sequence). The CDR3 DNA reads TGTGCCAGTAGATCCTTGGGACAGAACTATGGCTACACCTTC. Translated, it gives CASRSLGQNYGYTF.

The CDR3 nucleotides read TGTGCCAGCAGCTTATTGTCCCTGAACACCGGGGAGCTGTTTTTT. Protein sequence: CASSLLSLNTGELFF. The V and J genes are TRBV7-9 and TRBJ2-2, with no clear D. CDR3 length: 15 amino acids. V shed 2 bases and J shed 1 base, with 8 bases lying between them. Germline V CDR1 and CDR2: SEHNR, FQNEAQ (reference sequence).